A selection of T cell receptor beta chains follows, all from one sample in a study of cytomegalovirus exposure and HLA in healthy donors. Profiling relied on immunoSEQ multiplex PCR, and the TCRdb table lists in-frame clones only, not all of them. The sample gives a few hundred thousand clones, around four fifths of which show up once; 2% to 2.5% is in the top ten. Sample: PBMCs. All receptors come from a woman in her thirties or forties in good health and CMV-seropositive. The conserved cysteine and the conserved F or W are not part of the CDR3 here.

CDR3 protein: ASSTTSGYYNEQF; V gene: TRBV7-2
CDR3 protein: ASSLNPPTGANVLT; V gene: TRBV7-3
CDR3 protein: ASSYSGREEKLF; V gene: TRBV6-6
CDR3 protein: ASSQARTGEGETQY; V gene: TRBV4-3
CDR3 protein: ASSLRGLGYEQY; V gene: TRBV27
CDR3 protein: ASSKGGSYEQY; V gene: TRBV28
CDR3 protein: SVGAGGSYEQY; V gene: TRBV29-1
CDR3 protein: ASRGAGTYNSPLH; V gene: TRBV28
CDR3 protein: ATQLAGIYNEQF; V gene: TRBV27
CDR3 protein: ASSQEMNTEAF; V gene: TRBV18
CDR3 protein: ASSLADSYQPQH; V gene: TRBV7-8
CDR3 protein: ASTFRTGNTIY; V gene: TRBV19
CDR3 protein: ASSEQDRGNEKLF; V gene: TRBV6-1
CDR3 protein: ASSLQASDEQY; V gene: TRBV14
CDR3 protein: ASSPTGTSRTGELF; V gene: TRBV7-9
CDR3 protein: AWRTGTSGIRSGANVLT; V gene: TRBV30
CDR3 protein: ASSLLGQGLYEAF; V gene: TRBV5-6
CDR3 protein: ASSVVQGGFLPGANVLT; V gene: TRBV9
CDR3 protein: ASRSPGVDTQY; V gene: TRBV27
CDR3 protein: ASSKAPLPRTEDYEQY; V gene: TRBV21-1
CDR3 protein: ASSWDRGREQY; V gene: TRBV7-2
CDR3 protein: ASSVGGGNTGELF; V gene: TRBV9
CDR3 protein: AWSVLRELEQF; V gene: TRBV30
CDR3 protein: AWRPTSNNEQF; V gene: TRBV30
CDR3 protein: ASSLSTGMNTEAF; V gene: TRBV27
CDR3 protein: ASTGQGIYNQPQH; V gene: TRBV2
CDR3 protein: ASRSVGAEQF; V gene: TRBV28
CDR3 protein: SVARTGQNYEQY; V gene: TRBV29-1
CDR3 protein: ASSLSGQGNSEAF; V gene: TRBV28
CDR3 protein: ASSSLDRGFYEQY; V gene: TRBV27
CDR3 protein: ASRRQGAGTEAF; V gene: TRBV4-3
CDR3 protein: ASSPGTGNQPQH; V gene: TRBV7-6